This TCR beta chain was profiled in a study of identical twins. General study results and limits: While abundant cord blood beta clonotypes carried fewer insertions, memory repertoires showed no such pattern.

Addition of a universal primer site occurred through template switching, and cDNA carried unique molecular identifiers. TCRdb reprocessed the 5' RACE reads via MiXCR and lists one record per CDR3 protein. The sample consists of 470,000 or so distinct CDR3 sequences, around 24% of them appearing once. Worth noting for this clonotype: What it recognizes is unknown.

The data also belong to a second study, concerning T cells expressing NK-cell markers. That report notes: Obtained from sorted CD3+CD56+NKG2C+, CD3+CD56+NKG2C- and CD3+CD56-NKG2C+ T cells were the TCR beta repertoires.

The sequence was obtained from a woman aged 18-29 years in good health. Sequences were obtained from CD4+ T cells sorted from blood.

In DNA, the CDR3 is TGCAGTGCCACTGACAGGGGGCATGGCTACACCTTC. This encodes CSATDRGHGYTF. This chain links TRBV20-1 with TRBJ1-2, with TRBD1 matching over 10 bases. J gave up 6 bases and V 6 bases, and 4 bases lay outside the gene matches. CDR1 and CDR2 (germline): DFQATT, SNEGSKA (reference sequence). This CDR3 is 12 amino acids long.